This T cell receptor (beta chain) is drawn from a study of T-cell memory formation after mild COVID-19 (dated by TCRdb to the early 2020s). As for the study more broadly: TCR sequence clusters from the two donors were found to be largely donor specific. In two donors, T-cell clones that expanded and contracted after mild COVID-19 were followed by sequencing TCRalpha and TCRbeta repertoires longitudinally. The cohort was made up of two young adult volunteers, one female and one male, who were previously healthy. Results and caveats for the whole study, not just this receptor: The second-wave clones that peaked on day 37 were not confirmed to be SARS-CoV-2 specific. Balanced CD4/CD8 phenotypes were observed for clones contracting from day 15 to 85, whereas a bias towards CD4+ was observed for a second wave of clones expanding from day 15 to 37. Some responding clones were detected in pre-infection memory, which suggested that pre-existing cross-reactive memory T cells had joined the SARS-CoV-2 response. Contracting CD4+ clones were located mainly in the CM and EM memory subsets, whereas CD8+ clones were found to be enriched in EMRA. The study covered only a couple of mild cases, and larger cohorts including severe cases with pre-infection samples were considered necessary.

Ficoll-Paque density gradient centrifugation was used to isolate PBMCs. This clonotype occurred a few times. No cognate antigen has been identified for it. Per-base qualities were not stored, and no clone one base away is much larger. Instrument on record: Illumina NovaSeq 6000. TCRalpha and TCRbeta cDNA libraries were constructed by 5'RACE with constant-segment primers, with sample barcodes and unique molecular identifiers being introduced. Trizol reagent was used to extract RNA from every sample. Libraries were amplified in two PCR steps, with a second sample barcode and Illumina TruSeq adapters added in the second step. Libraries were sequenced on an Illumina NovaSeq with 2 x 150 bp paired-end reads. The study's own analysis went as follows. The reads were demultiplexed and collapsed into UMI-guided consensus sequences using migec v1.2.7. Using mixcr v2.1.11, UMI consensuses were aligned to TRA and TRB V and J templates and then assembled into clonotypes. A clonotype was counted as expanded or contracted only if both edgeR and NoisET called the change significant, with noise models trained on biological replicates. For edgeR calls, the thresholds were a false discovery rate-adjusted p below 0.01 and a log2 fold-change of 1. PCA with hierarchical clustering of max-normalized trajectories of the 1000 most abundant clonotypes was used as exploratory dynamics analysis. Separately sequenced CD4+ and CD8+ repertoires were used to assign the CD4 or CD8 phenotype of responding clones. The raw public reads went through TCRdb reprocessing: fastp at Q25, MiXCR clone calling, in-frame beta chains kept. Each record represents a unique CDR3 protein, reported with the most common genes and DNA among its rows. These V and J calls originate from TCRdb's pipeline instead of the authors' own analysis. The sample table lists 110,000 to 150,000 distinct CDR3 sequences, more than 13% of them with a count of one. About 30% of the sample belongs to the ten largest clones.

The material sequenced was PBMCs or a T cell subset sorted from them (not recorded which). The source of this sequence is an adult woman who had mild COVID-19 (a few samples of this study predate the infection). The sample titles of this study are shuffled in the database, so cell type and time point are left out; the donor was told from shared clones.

The CDR3 protein sequence reads: CSARDPEWVSYNEQFF. The DNA sequence is TGCAGTGCTAGAGATCCCGAGTGGGTCTCCTACAATGAGCAGTTCTTC. The sequence is built from TRBV20-1 and TRBJ2-1, with no reliable assignment of the D segment. CDR1 DFQATT and CDR2 SNEGSKA were looked up in the germline V gene (reference sequence). Taken from cysteine to phenylalanine, the CDR3 has 16 residues. Solely the CDR3 DNA is kept, with 48 bases framed from the first base. V gives up 0 bases and J gives up 0 bases, and the segment between their germline ends measures 12 bases.